This TCR beta chain was captured by sequencing in a study of OX40 agonist ivuxolimab in advanced cancers. Study as a whole: Aged roughly 23 to 79 with a mean of approximately 60 years, they were more than 80% male.

Sequencing was performed with immunoSEQ multiplex PCR; in TCRdb, only in-frame clones are kept and a portion is missing. In the table there are tens of thousands of clones, around 83% of which are singletons. Study-level results: Dose levels from 0.1 to 3.0 mg/kg saw CD4+ and CD8+ blood T cells expand clonally by week 6.

As for this clone: Its antigen is currently unknown.

Germline V CDR1 and CDR2: MNHEY, SMNVEV (reference sequence). This CDR3 has 15 amino acids. The trim removed 4 bases at V and 4 bases at J, leaving 7 bases unmatched. This clonotype originated in an adult with an advanced solid tumor such as melanoma, head and neck, liver or kidney cancer. The specimen was CD4+ or CD8+ T cells sorted from blood, collected in a trial of the OX40 agonist ivuxolimab. The genes are TRBV27 and TRBJ2-7, with 10 bases fitting TRBD2. The CDR3 DNA reads TGTGCCAGCAGTTCCCTCGGACTAGCGGATTACGAGCAGTACTTC. Its translation: CASSSLGLADYEQYF.